This T cell receptor (beta chain) was obtained from a study of molecular identifiers for immune sequencing clone quantification. Overall study findings and caveats: Clone sizes could be underestimated for highly expanded clones when identical TCR molecules share a barcode. In naive cells, under 1% of molecules belonged to clones above 20 RNA copies, against over 97% in effector cells.

In germline, CDR1 is MGHRA, CDR2 YSYEKL. The CDR3 runs to 18 residues. The ends were cut back, 0 bases at V and 2 bases at J, with 20 bases in the middle. Making the bulk TCR libraries relied on previously described methods and listed TCR primers. MiXCR, run by TCRdb on the PCR reads, gives a single entry per CDR3 protein. The profile covers just under 650,000 distinct CDR3 sequences, with less than 20% appearing a single time and 0.85% taken by the ten largest. Notes on this clonotype: Its antigen is unidentified.

CD8+CD4-CCR7+CD45RA+ sorting gave the naive CD8 T cells. The chain joins TRBV4-1 to TRBJ2-7; D perhaps matches TRBD2 (7 bases). This TCR was recovered from a human donor in good health. Some libraries in this study had Jurkat cell RNA spiked in. Sequencing was performed on naive CD8+ T cells from blood, with Jurkat cell RNA spiked in. Specified subset: FACS-sorted CD8+CD4-CCR7+CD45RA+ naive T cells. The CDR3 nucleotides are TGCGCCAGCAGCCAAGATCGGGGGGCAGCGGGCCTCACCTACGAGCAGTACTTC. It yields the protein CASSQDRGAAGLTYEQYF.